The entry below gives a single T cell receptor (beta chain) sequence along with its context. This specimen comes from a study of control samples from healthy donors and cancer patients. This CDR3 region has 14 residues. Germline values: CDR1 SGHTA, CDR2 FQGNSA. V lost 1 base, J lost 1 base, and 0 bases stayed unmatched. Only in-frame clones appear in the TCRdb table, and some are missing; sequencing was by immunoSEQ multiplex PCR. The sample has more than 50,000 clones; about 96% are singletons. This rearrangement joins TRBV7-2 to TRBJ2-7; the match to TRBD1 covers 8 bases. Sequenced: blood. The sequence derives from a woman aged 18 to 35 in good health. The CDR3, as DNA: TGTGCCAGCAGCTTAGGGACAGGGTCCTACGAGCAGTACTTC. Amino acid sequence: CASSLGTGSYEQYF.